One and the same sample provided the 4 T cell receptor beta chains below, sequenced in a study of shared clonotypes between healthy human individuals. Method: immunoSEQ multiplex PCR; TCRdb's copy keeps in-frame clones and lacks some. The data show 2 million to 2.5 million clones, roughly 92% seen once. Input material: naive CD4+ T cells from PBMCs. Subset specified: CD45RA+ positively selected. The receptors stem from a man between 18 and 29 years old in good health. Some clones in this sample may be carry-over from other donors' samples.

CDR3 sequence: CASSISGTGDTNQPQHF. The CDR3 coding sequence is TGTGCCAGCTCAATCTCCGGGACAGGAGACACCAATCAGCCCCAGCATTTT. The chain uses TRBV18 and TRBJ1-5; 8 bases match TRBD1. The CDR3 loop spans 17 amino acids. V lost 5 bases to trimming and J lost 3 bases; unmatched junction nucleotides: 12. Germline CDR1 and CDR2: KGHSH and LQKENI.

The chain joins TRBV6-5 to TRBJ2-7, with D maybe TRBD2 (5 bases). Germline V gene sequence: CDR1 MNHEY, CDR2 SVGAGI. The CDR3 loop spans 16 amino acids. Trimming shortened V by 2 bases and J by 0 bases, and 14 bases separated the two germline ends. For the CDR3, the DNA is TGTGCCAGCAGTTACCGGGTCGGGGAAGCCTCCTACGAGCAGTACTTC. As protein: CASSYRVGEASYEQYF.

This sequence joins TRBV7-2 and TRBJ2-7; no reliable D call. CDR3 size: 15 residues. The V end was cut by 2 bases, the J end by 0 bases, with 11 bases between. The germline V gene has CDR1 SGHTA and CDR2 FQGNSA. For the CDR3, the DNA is TGTGCCAGCAGCTTATCAAGCGCGAACTCCTACGAGCAGTACTTC. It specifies CASSLSSANSYEQYF.

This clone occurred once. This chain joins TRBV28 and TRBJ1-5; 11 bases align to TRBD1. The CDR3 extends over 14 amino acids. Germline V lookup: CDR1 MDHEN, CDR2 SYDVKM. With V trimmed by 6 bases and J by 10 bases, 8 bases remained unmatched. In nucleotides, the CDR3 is TGTGCCAGCAGGGCCGGGACAGGGGGACGTCCCCAGCATTTT. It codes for CASRAGTGGRPQHF.